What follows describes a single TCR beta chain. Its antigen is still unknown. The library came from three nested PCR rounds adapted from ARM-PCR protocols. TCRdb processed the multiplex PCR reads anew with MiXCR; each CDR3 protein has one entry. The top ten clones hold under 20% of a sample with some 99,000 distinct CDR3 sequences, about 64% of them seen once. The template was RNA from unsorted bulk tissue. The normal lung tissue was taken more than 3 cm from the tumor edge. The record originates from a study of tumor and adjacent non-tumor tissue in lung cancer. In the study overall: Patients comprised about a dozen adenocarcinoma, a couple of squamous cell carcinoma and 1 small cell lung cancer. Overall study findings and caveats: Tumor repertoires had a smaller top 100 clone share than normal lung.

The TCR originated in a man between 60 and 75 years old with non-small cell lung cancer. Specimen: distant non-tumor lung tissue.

CDR3 bases: TGCGCCAGCAGCACGGTGCAGGCAACCGGGGAAAAACTGTTTTTT. Its protein is CASSTVQATGEKLFF. The V and J genes are TRBV5-1 and TRBJ1-4; D unresolved. This CDR3 region has 15 residues. Trimming stripped 4 bases from V and 8 bases from J, with 18 bases between. The V gene's germline CDR1 is SGHRS and CDR2 YFSETQ.